These T cell receptor beta chains were read from a single sample in a study of blood T cell repertoires in COVID-19. Clones were sequenced by immunoSEQ multiplex PCR, and TCRdb holds only the in-frame ones, with some missing. The sample includes about 32,000 clones, 80% to 90% of them seen just once. Sequenced material: peripheral blood. These receptors were taken from a man aged 55 to 70 with active COVID-19. CDR3s include the opening cysteine and the closing phenylalanine or tryptophan. Each record gives: D gene, V gene, clone size, J gene, CDR3 DNA, CDR3 protein. D genes are given only for firm matches. Only part of the rows carry a size: once, few, many, or a class if the clone is expanded.

D: NA
V: TRBV4-1
size: NA
J: TRBJ1-5
DNA: TGCGCCAGCAGCCAAATCACAGGCCCCGGACCCCAGCATTTT
CDR3: CASSQITGPGPQHF

D: TRBD2
V: TRBV27
size: NA
J: TRBJ2-7
DNA: TGTGCCAGCAGTCCCCATAGGGTAGCGGGACCCGCCCTTTACGAGCAGTACTTC
CDR3: CASSPHRVAGPALYEQYF

D: TRBD1
V: TRBV20-1
size: NA
J: TRBJ2-7
DNA: TGCAGTGCTAGTTCCGGGACAGGGGGGAACTACGAGCAGTACTTC
CDR3: CSASSGTGGNYEQYF

D: NA
V: TRBV7-9
size: NA
J: TRBJ1-2
DNA: TGTGCCAGCAGCTTACTCAGGGGACGAAACTATGGCTACACCTTC
CDR3: CASSLLRGRNYGYTF

D: TRBD2
V: TRBV6-6
size: NA
J: TRBJ2-1
DNA: TGTGCCAGCAGCGGACTAGCGGCTGAGCAGTTCTTC
CDR3: CASSGLAAEQFF

D: NA
V: TRBV6-6
size: NA
J: TRBJ2-3
DNA: TGTGCCAGCGGGAGTCGTGGGCGCATTGTTCCAGATACGCAGTATTTT
CDR3: CASGSRGRIVPDTQYF

D: NA
V: TRBV5-1
size: NA
J: TRBJ1-1
DNA: TGCGCCAGCAGCTTGTCTCCAGGTTCCCACACTGAAGCTTTCTTT
CDR3: CASSLSPGSHTEAFF

D: TRBD2
V: TRBV7-3
size: NA
J: TRBJ2-7
DNA: TGTGCCAGCAGCCAGGGGTCTAGCGGGCCCTACGAGCAGTACTTC
CDR3: CASSQGSSGPYEQYF

D: TRBD1
V: TRBV29-1
size: NA
J: TRBJ2-7
DNA: TGCAGCGTCTCCGGGACAGCGAGCTCCTACGAGCAGTACTTC
CDR3: CSVSGTASSYEQYF

D: NA
V: TRBV5-4
size: once
J: TRBJ1-3
DNA: TGTGCCAGCAGCTGGAACGGGGGGAAGTCTGGAAACACCATATATTTT
CDR3: CASSWNGGKSGNTIYF

D: NA
V: TRBV4-1
size: NA
J: TRBJ2-4
DNA: TGCGCCAGCAGCCAAGTAAGCGGAGCCAAAAACATTCAGTACTTC
CDR3: CASSQVSGAKNIQYF

D: NA
V: TRBV20-1
size: NA
J: TRBJ2-5
DNA: TGCAGTGCTAGTCAGGGATTGGGCGAGACCCAGTACTTC
CDR3: CSASQGLGETQYF

D: TRBD1
V: TRBV19
size: NA
J: TRBJ1-5
DNA: TGTGCCAGCGGACCCGGGACAGGACTCAATCAGCCCCAGCATTTT
CDR3: CASGPGTGLNQPQHF

D: TRBD2
V: TRBV7-2
size: NA
J: TRBJ2-7
DNA: TGTGCCAGCAGCTTAGCGGGCGGGGGGAGCTCCTACGAGCAGTACTTC
CDR3: CASSLAGGGSSYEQYF

D: TRBD1
V: TRBV29-1
size: NA
J: TRBJ2-6
DNA: TGCAGCGGAGCCTTGACAGGGTCCGGGGCCAACGTCCTGACTTTC
CDR3: CSGALTGSGANVLTF

D: TRBD2
V: TRBV6-5
size: NA
J: TRBJ2-5
DNA: TGTGCCAGCAGTCCCTCCGGGGGGGCCGGGGAGACCCAGTACTTC
CDR3: CASSPSGGAGETQYF

D: NA
V: TRBV21-1
size: NA
J: TRBJ2-3
DNA: TGTGCCAGCAGCAAACCGGAGCGGGAGGGCTGGTCAGATACGCAGTATTTT
CDR3: CASSKPEREGWSDTQYF

D: TRBD1
V: TRBV6-5
size: once
J: TRBJ1-1
DNA: TGTGCCAGCCGGGCCGACAGGGACCAATGGGGTGAAGCTTTCTTT
CDR3: CASRADRDQWGEAFF

D: TRBD2
V: TRBV9
size: NA
J: TRBJ2-1
DNA: TGTGCCAGCAGCGTAGGAGGACTAGCCGGTGATGAGCAGTTCTTC
CDR3: CASSVGGLAGDEQFF

D: TRBD2
V: TRBV7-8
size: NA
J: TRBJ2-5
DNA: TGTGCCAGCAGGCCCCGAGCGAGCGGGGGCCAAGAGACCCAGTACTTC
CDR3: CASRPRASGGQETQYF

D: NA
V: TRBV25-1
size: NA
J: TRBJ2-5
DNA: TGTGCCAGCAGCAACGGAGGGTTTCTATTAGAGACCCAGTACTTC
CDR3: CASSNGGFLLETQYF

D: NA
V: TRBV7-2
size: NA
J: TRBJ2-6
DNA: TGTGCCAGCAGCTTAGCGCGGAACTCTGGGGCCAACGTCCTGACTTTC
CDR3: CASSLARNSGANVLTF

D: TRBD2
V: TRBV6-5
size: once
J: TRBJ2-7
DNA: TGTGCCAGCAGTTTAGCGGGAGGGACCTACGAGCAGTACTTC
CDR3: CASSLAGGTYEQYF

D: TRBD2
V: TRBV4-1
size: NA
J: TRBJ2-7
DNA: TGCGCCAGCAGCCAAGTAAGGTTCGGACTAGCGGGGAGCCCGATCGCGGGGGAGCAGTACTTC
CDR3: CASSQVRFGLAGSPIAGEQYF

D: TRBD1
V: TRBV23-1
size: once
J: TRBJ2-7
DNA: TGCGCCAGCAGTCACCGACAGGGTTACTACGAGCAGTACTTC
CDR3: CASSHRQGYYEQYF

D: NA
V: TRBV3-1/TRBV3-2
size: NA
J: TRBJ2-2
DNA: TGTGCCAGCACCAACTCCGGGGAGCTGTTTTTT
CDR3: CASTNSGELFF

D: TRBD1
V: TRBV12-3/TRBV12-4
size: NA
J: TRBJ2-1
DNA: TGTGCCAGCAGTTTTGGGACAGTGGGACAGTTCTTC
CDR3: CASSFGTVGQFF

D: TRBD1
V: TRBV7-9
size: NA
J: TRBJ1-4
DNA: TGTGCCAGCAGCTCAGATCCGGGACAGGGGTCAACTAATGAAAAACTGTTTTTT
CDR3: CASSSDPGQGSTNEKLFF